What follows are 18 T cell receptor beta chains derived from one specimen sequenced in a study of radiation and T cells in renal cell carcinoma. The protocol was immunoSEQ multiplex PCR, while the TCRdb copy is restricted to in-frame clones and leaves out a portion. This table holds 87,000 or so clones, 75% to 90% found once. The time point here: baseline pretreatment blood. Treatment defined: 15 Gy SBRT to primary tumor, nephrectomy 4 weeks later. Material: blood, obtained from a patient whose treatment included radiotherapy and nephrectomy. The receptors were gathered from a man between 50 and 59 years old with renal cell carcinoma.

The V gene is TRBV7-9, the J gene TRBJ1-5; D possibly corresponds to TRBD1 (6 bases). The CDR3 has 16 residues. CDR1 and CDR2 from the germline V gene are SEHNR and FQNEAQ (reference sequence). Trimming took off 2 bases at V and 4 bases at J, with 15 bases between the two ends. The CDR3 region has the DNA TGTGCCAGCAGCTTATGGAAGGGGGAGTCAAATCAGCCCCAGCATTTT. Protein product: CASSLWKGESNQPQHF.

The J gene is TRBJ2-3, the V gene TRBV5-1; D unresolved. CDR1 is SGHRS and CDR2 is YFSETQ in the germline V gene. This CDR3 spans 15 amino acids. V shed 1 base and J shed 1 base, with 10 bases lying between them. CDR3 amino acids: CASSLPFGGTDTQYF. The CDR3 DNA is TGCGCCAGCAGCTTGCCTTTTGGTGGCACAGATACGCAGTATTTT.

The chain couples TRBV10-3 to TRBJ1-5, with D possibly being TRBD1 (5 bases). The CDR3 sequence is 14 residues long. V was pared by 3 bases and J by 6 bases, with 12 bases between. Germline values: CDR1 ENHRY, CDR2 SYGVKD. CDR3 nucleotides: TGTGCCATCAGTGAAGCAGGGCAAGCTCAGCCCCAGCATTTT. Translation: CAISEAGQAQPQHF.

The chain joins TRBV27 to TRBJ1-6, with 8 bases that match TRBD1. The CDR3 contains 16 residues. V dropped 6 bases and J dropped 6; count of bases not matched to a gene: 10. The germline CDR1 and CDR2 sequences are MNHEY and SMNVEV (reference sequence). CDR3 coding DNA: TGTGCCAGCAGAAACTGGCGACAGGGGAGTAATTCACCCCTCCACTTT. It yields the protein CASRNWRQGSNSPLHF.

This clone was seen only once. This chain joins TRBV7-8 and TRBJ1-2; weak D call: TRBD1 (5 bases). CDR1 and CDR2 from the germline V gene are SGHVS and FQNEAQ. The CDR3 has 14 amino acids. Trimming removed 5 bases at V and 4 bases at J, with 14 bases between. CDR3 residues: CASSTSTGAYGYTF. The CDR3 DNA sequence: TGTGCCAGCAGCACCTCCACTGGGGCCTATGGCTACACCTTC.

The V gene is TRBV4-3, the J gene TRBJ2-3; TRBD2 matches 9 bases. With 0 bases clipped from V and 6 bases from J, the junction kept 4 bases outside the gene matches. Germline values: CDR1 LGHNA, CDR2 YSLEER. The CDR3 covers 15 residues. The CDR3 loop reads CASSQESSGDDTQYF. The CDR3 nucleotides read TGCGCCAGCAGCCAAGAGTCTAGCGGGGACGATACGCAGTATTTT.

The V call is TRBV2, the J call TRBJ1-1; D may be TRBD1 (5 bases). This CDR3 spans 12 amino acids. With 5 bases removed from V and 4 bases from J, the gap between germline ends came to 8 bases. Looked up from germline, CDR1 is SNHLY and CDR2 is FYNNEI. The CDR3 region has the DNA TGTGCCAGCAGTAGACAGATCACTGAAGCTTTCTTT. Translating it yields CASSRQITEAFF.

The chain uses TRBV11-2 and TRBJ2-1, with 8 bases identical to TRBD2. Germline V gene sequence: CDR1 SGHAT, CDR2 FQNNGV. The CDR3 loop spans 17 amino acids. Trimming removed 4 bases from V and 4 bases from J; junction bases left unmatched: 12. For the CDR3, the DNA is TGTGCCAGCAGCTCAATCATCCCGCTAGCGGGTTACAATGAGCAGTTCTTC. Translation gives CASSSIIPLAGYNEQFF.

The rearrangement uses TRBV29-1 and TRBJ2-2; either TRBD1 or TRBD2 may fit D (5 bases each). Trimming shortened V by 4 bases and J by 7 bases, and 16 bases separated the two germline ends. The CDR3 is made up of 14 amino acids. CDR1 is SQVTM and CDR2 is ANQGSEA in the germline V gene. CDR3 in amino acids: CSVVRDPPNGELFF. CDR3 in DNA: TGCAGCGTTGTCCGGGACCCCCCCAACGGGGAGCTGTTTTTT.

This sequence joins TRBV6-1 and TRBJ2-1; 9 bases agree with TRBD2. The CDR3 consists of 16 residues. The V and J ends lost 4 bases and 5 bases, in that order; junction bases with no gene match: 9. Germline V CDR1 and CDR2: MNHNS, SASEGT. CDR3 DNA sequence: TGTGCCAGCAGTGCGGGAGGGACTAGCAGCAACAATGAGCAGTTCTTC. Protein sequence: CASSAGGTSSNNEQFF.

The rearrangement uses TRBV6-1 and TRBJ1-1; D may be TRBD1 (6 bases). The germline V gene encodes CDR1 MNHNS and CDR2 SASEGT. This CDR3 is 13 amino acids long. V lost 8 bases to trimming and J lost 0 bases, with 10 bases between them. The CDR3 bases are TGTGCCAGCGTGGGACAACTGAACACTGAAGCTTTCTTT. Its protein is CASVGQLNTEAFF.

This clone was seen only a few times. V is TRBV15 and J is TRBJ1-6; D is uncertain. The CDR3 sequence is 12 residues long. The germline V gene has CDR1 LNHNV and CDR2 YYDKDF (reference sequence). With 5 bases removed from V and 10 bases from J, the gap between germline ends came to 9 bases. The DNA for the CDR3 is TGTGCCACCAGCGCCAGAGAGTCACCCCTCCACTTT. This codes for CATSARESPLHF.

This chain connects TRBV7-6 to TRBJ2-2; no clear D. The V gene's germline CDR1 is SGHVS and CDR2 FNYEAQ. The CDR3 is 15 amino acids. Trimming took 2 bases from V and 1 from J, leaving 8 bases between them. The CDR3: CASSLFGQNTGELFF. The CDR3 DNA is TGTGCCAGCAGCTTATTTGGCCAGAACACCGGGGAGCTGTTTTTT.

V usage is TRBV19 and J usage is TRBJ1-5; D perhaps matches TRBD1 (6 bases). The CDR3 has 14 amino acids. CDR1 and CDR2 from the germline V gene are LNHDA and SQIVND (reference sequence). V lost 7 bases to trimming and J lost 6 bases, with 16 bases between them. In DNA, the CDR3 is TGTGCCAGTACCATATGGGGGCTCGGTCAGCCCCAGCATTTT. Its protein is CASTIWGLGQPQHF.

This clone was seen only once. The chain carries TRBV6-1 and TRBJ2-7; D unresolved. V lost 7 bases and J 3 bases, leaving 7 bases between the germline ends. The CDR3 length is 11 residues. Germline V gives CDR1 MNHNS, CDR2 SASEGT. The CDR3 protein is CASTHNYEQYF. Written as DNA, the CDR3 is TGTGCCAGCACCCACAACTACGAGCAGTACTTC.

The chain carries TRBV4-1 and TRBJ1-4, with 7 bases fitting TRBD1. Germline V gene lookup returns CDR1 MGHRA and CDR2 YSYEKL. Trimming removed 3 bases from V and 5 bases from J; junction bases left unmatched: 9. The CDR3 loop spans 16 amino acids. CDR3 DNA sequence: TGCGCCAGCAGCCAGGGACTCCGGGACAGCAATGAAAAACTGTTTTTT. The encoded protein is CASSQGLRDSNEKLFF.

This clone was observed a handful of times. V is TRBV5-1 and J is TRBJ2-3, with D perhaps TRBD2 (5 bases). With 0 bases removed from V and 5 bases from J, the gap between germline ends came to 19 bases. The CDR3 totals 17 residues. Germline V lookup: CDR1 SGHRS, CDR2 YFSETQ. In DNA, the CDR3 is TGCGCCAGCAGCTTGGCCTTGAGCGGCTCTGGGGAAGATACGCAGTATTTT. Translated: CASSLALSGSGEDTQYF.

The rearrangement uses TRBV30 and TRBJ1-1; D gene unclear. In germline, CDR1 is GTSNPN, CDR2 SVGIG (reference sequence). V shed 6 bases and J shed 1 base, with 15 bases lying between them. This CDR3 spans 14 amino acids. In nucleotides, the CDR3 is TGTGCCTGCGCCCGGGAGGCGGGGAACACTGAAGCTTTCTTT. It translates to CACAREAGNTEAFF.